Presented here are 5 T cell receptor beta chains from one specimen sequenced in a study of metastatic and nonmetastatic thyroid tumors. Among the patients, none had received any treatment before thyroid surgery. TCRdb re-called the PCR reads via MiXCR. The sample yields under 55,000 clones, 17% seen once. The sequencing sample was made of blood. The source is a female donor with papillary thyroid cancer or a benign thyroid nodule (not recorded which). Some clones in this sample may be carry-over from other donors' samples.

This clone was detected many times. Written as DNA, the CDR3 is TGTGCCAGCAGGCGGGACAGGGGTACAGATACGCAGTATTTT. Translation: CASRRDRGTDTQYF. The rearrangement uses TRBV28 and TRBJ2-3, with 10 bases fitting TRBD1. Germline V CDR1 and CDR2: MDHEN, SYDVKM. The V segment lost 6 bases and the J segment 3 bases; nucleotides outside the gene matches: 3. This CDR3 region has 14 residues.

This sequence joins TRBV5-1 and TRBJ2-5; 7 bases fit TRBD1. Germline trimming cut 9 bases from V and 0 bases from J; bases unmatched to any gene: 8. This CDR3 is built from 14 residues. CDR1 is SGHRS and CDR2 is YFSETQ in the germline V gene. The CDR3 is CANSFQGDQETQYF. Here the CDR3 DNA reads TGCGCCAACAGTTTTCAGGGGGACCAAGAGACCCAGTACTTC.

This clone was counted only a few times. The junction differs from germline at one of its ends, possibly a read error. The rearrangement links TRBV28 to TRBJ2-3; TRBD2 is a possible D gene (5 bases). Germline V CDR1 and CDR2: MDHEN, SYDVKM. The CDR3 extends over 13 amino acids. The CDR3 sequence is CAGSLAITDTQYF. CDR3 sequence (DNA): TGTGCCGGCAGTTTAGCGATCACAGATACGCAGTATTTT.

The J gene is TRBJ2-7, the V gene TRBV28, with 16 bases aligning to TRBD2. Unmatched junction bases numbered 5, after V lost 6 bases and J lost 0 bases. From germline, CDR1 is MDHEN and CDR2 SYDVKM. The CDR3 length is 17 residues. CDR3 residues: CASSPGLAGGHSYEQYF. The CDR3 nucleotides are TGTGCCAGCAGCCCGGGACTAGCGGGAGGGCACTCCTACGAGCAGTACTTC.

This clone was found many times. V gene TRBV5-8 combines with J gene TRBJ1-5; D gene ambiguous. The V and J ends lost 4 bases and 7 bases respectively, with 12 bases between them. Germline assignment: CDR1 SGHTS and CDR2 YDEGEE. The CDR3 is 13 amino acids. The CDR3 DNA sequence: TGTGCCAGCAGCCAGAATGGACCCCAGCCCCAGCATTTT. This encodes CASSQNGPQPQHF.